This T cell receptor (beta chain) was profiled in a study of blood T cell repertoires in COVID-19. Study-level background: The United States, Italy and Spain were the sources of the acute and convalescent COVID-19 samples. Sources were T cells, B-cell-depleted T cells, or PBMCs; the material itself was cDNA or gDNA.

In the original workflow: Amplification with reference gene primers provided the estimates of nucleated cell counts. The assay was immunoSEQ multiplex PCR, and TCRdb's table has in-frame clones only and misses some. That table gives V, J and clone size, and the DNA gave D and trimming. The table has 140,000 to 150,000 clones, 84% seen once. Trimming shortened V by 6 bases and J by 3 bases, and 13 bases separated the two germline ends. CDR1 and CDR2 (germline): MNHEY, SVGAGI. This CDR3 has 14 residues. The receptor was derived from a human donor in a cohort sampled during active COVID-19. The V gene is TRBV6-5, the J gene TRBJ2-3, with D maybe TRBD1 (5 bases). The sequenced sample consisted of peripheral blood. CDR3 residues: CASSQWGETDTQYF. In nucleotides, the CDR3 is TGTGCCAGCAGCCAGTGGGGCGAGACAGATACGCAGTATTTT.